This T cell receptor beta chain was documented in a study of shared clonotypes between healthy human individuals. Per germline, CDR1 SGHDT and CDR2 YYEEEE. The V end was cut by 1 base, the J end by 0 bases, with 8 bases between. There are 15 residues in the CDR3. Measured with immunoSEQ multiplex PCR; TCRdb has only the in-frame clones, and not every one. The table has over 950,000 clones, approximately 80% seen once. The chain has TRBV5-6 and TRBJ1-5; D ambiguous. The clonotype comes from a man aged 18 to 30 in good health. Some clones in this sample may be carry-over from other donors' samples. The sample was memory CD4+ T cells from PBMCs. Subset in this sample: CD45RA-negative fraction. The CDR3 sequence: CASSLRHASNQPQHF. In DNA, the CDR3 is TGTGCCAGCAGCTTGAGACACGCTAGCAATCAGCCCCAGCATTTT.